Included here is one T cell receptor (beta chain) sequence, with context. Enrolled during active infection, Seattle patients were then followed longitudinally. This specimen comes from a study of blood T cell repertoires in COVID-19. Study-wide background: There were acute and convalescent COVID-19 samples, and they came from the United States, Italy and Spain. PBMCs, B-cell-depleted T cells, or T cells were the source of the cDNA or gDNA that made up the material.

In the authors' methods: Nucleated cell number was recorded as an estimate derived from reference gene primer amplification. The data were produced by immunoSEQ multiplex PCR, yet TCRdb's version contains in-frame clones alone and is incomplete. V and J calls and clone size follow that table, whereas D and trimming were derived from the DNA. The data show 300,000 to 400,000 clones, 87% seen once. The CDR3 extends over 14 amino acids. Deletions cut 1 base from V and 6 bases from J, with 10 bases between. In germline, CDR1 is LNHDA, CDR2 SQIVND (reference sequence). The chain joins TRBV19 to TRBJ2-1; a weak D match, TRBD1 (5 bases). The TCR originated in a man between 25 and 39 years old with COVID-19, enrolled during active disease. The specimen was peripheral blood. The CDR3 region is CASSIGREGNEQFF. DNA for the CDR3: TGTGCCAGTAGTATAGGCAGGGAAGGCAATGAGCAGTTCTTC.